The 23 T cell receptor beta chains listed next were all sequenced from one sample in a study of blood T cell repertoires in COVID-19. Assay: immunoSEQ multiplex PCR; the TCRdb copy retains only in-frame clones and omits some. The sample gives around 170,000 clones, about 88% of which show up once; 0.45% to 0.6% is in the top ten. Sequenced input: peripheral blood. The source is a man aged 55 to 70 with COVID-19, enrolled during active disease.

In this sample, this clone turned up a few times. The J gene is TRBJ2-7, the V gene TRBV19; 8 bases line up with TRBD2. CDR1 LNHDA and CDR2 SQIVND come from the germline V gene (reference sequence). V was clipped by 5 bases and J by 4 bases; unmatched bases: 16. This CDR3 spans 17 amino acids. The CDR3 sequence is CASSFTSGSMGTYEQYF. Here the CDR3 DNA reads TGTGCCAGTAGTTTCACGAGCGGGAGTATGGGCACGTACGAGCAGTACTTC. Based on the CDR3 plus reference TRBV19 and TRBJ2-7, the full variable domain is DGGITQSPKYLFRKEGQNVTLSCEQNLNHDAMYWYRQDPGQGLRLIYYSQIVNDFQKGDIAEGYSVSREKKESFPLTVTSAQKNPTAFYLCASSFTSGSMGTYEQYFGPGTRLTVT.

This rearrangement joins TRBV11-3 to TRBJ2-2, with D uncertain. The CDR3 covers 13 residues. The germline V gene encodes CDR1 SGHNT and CDR2 YENEEA. Trimming shortened V by 5 bases and J by 8 bases, and 12 bases separated the two germline ends. The CDR3 spells CASSPPGTGELFF. CDR3 coding DNA: TGTGCCAGCAGCCCCCCGGGTACGGGGGAGCTGTTTTTT.

V is TRBV29-1 and J is TRBJ1-2; D unresolved. The CDR3 runs to 12 residues. The V gene lost 2 bases and the J gene lost 8 bases, with 12 bases spanning the gap. CDR1 is SQVTM, CDR2 ANQGSEA, per germline. The CDR3, as DNA: TGCAGCGTTGAATCCCAGGTTGGCGGCTACACCTTC. It yields the protein CSVESQVGGYTF.

The CDR3 loop reads CASSLGGSSYNEQFF. The CDR3 nucleotides are TGTGCCAGCAGCTTAGGAGGGAGCTCCTACAATGAGCAGTTCTTC. The gene calls are TRBV11-3 and TRBJ2-1, with D tentatively TRBD2 (5 bases). The V and J ends lost 1 base and 0 bases respectively, with 7 bases between them. The CDR3 has 15 amino acids. Looked up from germline, CDR1 is SGHNT and CDR2 is YENEEA.

The chain couples TRBV18 to TRBJ2-6; 8 bases map to TRBD1. This CDR3 is built from 17 residues. V lost 3 bases, J lost 0 bases, and 4 bases stayed unmatched. Germline V gene data show CDR1 as KGHSH and CDR2 as LQKENI. The CDR3 here is CASSPQGAGSGANVLTF. The CDR3, as DNA: TGTGCCAGCTCACCCCAGGGGGCTGGCTCTGGGGCCAACGTCCTGACTTTC.

As to this clone: The junction departs from germline at one end; a sequencing error may be responsible. The gene calls are TRBV6-2 or TRBV6-3 and TRBJ1-1, with D possibly TRBD1 on 5 matching bases. The germline CDR1 and CDR2 sequences are MNHEY and SVGEGT. This CDR3 spans 17 amino acids. This CDR3 reads CVSSPRPQGSFNTEAFF. CDR3 DNA sequence: TGTGTCAGCAGTCCCCGACCTCAGGGTTCGTTTAACACTGAAGCTTTCTTT.

The V gene is TRBV12-3 or TRBV12-4, the J gene TRBJ1-5; D not certain. The CDR3 covers 13 residues. Trimming pared 3 bases from V and 4 bases from J, leaving 7 bases between. CDR3 in amino acids: CASSFSENQPQHF. The CDR3 DNA reads as TGTGCCAGCAGTTTTAGTGAGAATCAGCCCCAGCATTTT.

The V and J genes are TRBV18 and TRBJ2-2, with D possibly matching TRBD2 (5 bases). Trimming took 1 base from V and 0 from J, leaving 6 bases between them. The length of the CDR3 is 15 residues. The germline gives CDR1 KGHSH, CDR2 LQKENI. CDR3 amino acids: CASSPRRANTGELFF. CDR3 DNA: TGTGCCAGCTCACCACGGCGGGCGAACACCGGGGAGCTGTTTTTT.

The chain carries TRBV7-2 and TRBJ1-1; 7 nucleotides line up with TRBD1. CDR3 length: 16 residues. CDR1 is SGHTA, CDR2 FQGNSA, per germline. V lost 3 bases, J lost 1 base, and 8 bases stayed unmatched. The CDR3 region is CASSFLIAGGNTEAFF. Here the CDR3 DNA reads TGTGCCAGCAGCTTCTTGATCGCAGGGGGGAACACTGAAGCTTTCTTT.

The table lists this clone with a count of one. The gene calls are TRBV11-2 and TRBJ2-7; TRBD1 is a possible D gene (5 bases). The V gene lost 5 bases and the J gene lost 1 base, with 9 bases spanning the gap. CDR1 and CDR2 from the germline V gene are SGHAT and FQNNGV. The CDR3 loop spans 13 amino acids. This CDR3 reads CASSRQGSYEQYF. CDR3 sequence (DNA): TGTGCCAGCAGCAGGCAGGGTTCCTACGAGCAGTACTTC.

Here the CDR3 DNA reads TGTGCCAGCAGCGCCCTAGTCAGGGGGTATAATTCACCCCTCCACTTT. Encoded protein: CASSALVRGYNSPLHF. The V call is TRBV7-2, the J call TRBJ1-6, with 7 bases matching TRBD1. CDR1 and CDR2 from the germline V gene are SGHTA and FQGNSA. This CDR3 region has 16 residues. Germline trimming cut 5 bases from V and 4 bases from J; bases unmatched to any gene: 8.

The V and J genes are TRBV5-1 and TRBJ2-7; TRBD1 might be the D (5 bases). V lost 1 base and J 3 bases, leaving 11 bases between the germline ends. The CDR3 has 14 amino acids. The V gene's germline CDR1 is SGHRS and CDR2 YFSETQ. In nucleotides, the CDR3 is TGCGCCAGCAGCTTGCAGGGTAGCAACTACGAGCAGTACTTC. Translation gives CASSLQGSNYEQYF.

The rearrangement joins TRBV28 to TRBJ1-4; no reliable D call. V lost 1 base and J lost 10, with 10 bases in between. Germline V CDR1 and CDR2: MDHEN, SYDVKM. The CDR3 length is 13 residues. CDR3 region: CASSLSGGVKLFF. The CDR3 bases are TGTGCCAGCAGTTTATCTGGTGGAGTAAAACTGTTTTTT.

The chain combines TRBV6-1 with TRBJ1-2; TRBD1 is a possible D gene (6 bases). Germline loops: CDR1 MNHNS, CDR2 SASEGT. CDR3 length: 15 amino acids. Trimming shortened V by 0 bases and J by 2 bases, and 10 bases separated the two germline ends. The CDR3 DNA sequence: TGTGCCAGCAGTGAAGCGCTCCAGGGGAACTATGGCTACACCTTC. Protein product: CASSEALQGNYGYTF.

V gene TRBV28 combines with J gene TRBJ2-5; 8 bases align to TRBD2. Unmatched junction bases numbered 7, after V lost 6 bases and J lost 1 base. Germline lookup yields CDR1 MDHEN and CDR2 SYDVKM. CDR3 length: 15 residues. In nucleotides, the CDR3 is TGTGCCAGCAGAGTAGCGGGAAAAATCCAAGAGACCCAGTACTTC. It encodes CASRVAGKIQETQYF.

The gene calls are TRBV12-5 and TRBJ2-5; D is perhaps TRBD2 (6 bases). Trimming left V 5 bases short and J 1 base short, with 11 bases between. Germline CDR1 LGHNT, CDR2 FRNRAP. This CDR3 has 14 amino acids. CDR3 in amino acids: CASGGGTVQETQYF. CDR3 DNA: TGTGCTAGTGGTGGGGGGACGGTCCAAGAGACCCAGTACTTC.

This chain links TRBV7-2 with TRBJ1-3, with a possible D match to TRBD1 (6 bases). The V gene's germline CDR1 is SGHTA and CDR2 FQGNSA. The CDR3 has 16 amino acids. Trimming cost V 5 bases and J 3 bases, with 17 bases left between them. The DNA for the CDR3 is TGTGCCAGCAGCCCCCCGGCACAGGGCCTTGGAAACACCATATATTTT. Residues: CASSPPAQGLGNTIYF. The full variable domain, with the rest looked up from reference TRBV7-2 and TRBJ1-3, is GAGVSQSPSNKVTEKGKDVELRCDPISGHTALYWYRQSLGQGLEFLIYFQGNSAPDKSGLPSDRFSAERTGGSVSTLTIQRTQQEDSAVYLCASSPPAQGLGNTIYFGEGSWLTVV.

This clone was counted a single time. The V and J genes are TRBV9 and TRBJ1-2; D is undetermined. Germline lookup yields CDR1 SGDLS and CDR2 YYNGEE. This CDR3 spans 14 amino acids. V was shortened by 4 bases and J by 1 base, with 11 bases between the two germline ends. The CDR3 bases are TGTGCCAGCAGCCAAAGTACAGTTAACTATGGCTACACCTTC. Amino acids: CASSQSTVNYGYTF.

The chain uses TRBV7-2 and TRBJ1-5; TRBD1 is a possible D gene (5 bases). The germline V and J ends were trimmed by 2 bases and 2 bases, with 10 bases remaining between them. Germline assignment: CDR1 SGHTA and CDR2 FQGNSA. The CDR3 has 15 residues. The CDR3 coding sequence is TGTGCCAGCAGCTTATCCGGGACTGGCAATCAGCCCCAGCATTTT. It codes for CASSLSGTGNQPQHF.

V gene TRBV30 combines with J gene TRBJ1-3; no clear D. Deletions cut 2 bases from V and 2 bases from J, with 16 bases between. CDR3 length: 16 amino acids. Germline V gene sequence: CDR1 GTSNPN, CDR2 SVGIG (reference sequence). DNA for the CDR3: TGTGCCTGGAGTCCCCCTAGACGGGGTACTGGAAACACCATATATTTT. Protein product: CAWSPPRRGTGNTIYF.

J is TRBJ1-5 and V is TRBV15; no firm D call. Germline CDR1 reads LNHNV; CDR2 reads YYDKDF (reference sequence). V lost 0 bases to trimming and J lost 11 bases, with 8 bases between them. CDR3 length equals 12 residues. DNA of the CDR3: TGTGCCACCAGCAGAGATTTATCGGCCCAGCATTTT. This codes for CATSRDLSAQHF.

Points on this clone: Other DNA sequences within the sample encode an identical CDR3. CDR3 nucleotides: TGTGCCGGCAAAGGGGATTCTGAAAAACTGTTTTTT. Amino acids: CAGKGDSEKLFF. This chain uses TRBV19 with TRBJ1-4; weak D call: TRBD1 (5 bases). The CDR3 is made up of 12 amino acids. V was trimmed by 11 bases and J by 7 bases, leaving 14 bases between them. The germline V gene has CDR1 LNHDA and CDR2 SQIVND (reference sequence).

The chain joins TRBV28 to TRBJ1-2, with TRBD1 matching 9 bases. The germline gives CDR1 MDHEN, CDR2 SYDVKM. V lost 5 bases, J lost 5 bases, and 9 bases stayed unmatched. The CDR3 runs to 15 residues. The chain's CDR3 is CASSTGTGRAYGYTF. The DNA for the CDR3 is TGTGCCAGCAGTACCGGGACAGGGAGAGCTTATGGCTACACCTTC.